Each of the 14 T cell receptor beta chains below was sequenced from the same sample in a study of T-cell reconstitution after alpha-beta-depleted transplantation in children (TCRdb year 2016). Libraries were made using PCR. Sequencer: Illumina HiSeq 2500. TCR library preparation used molecular barcoding, with unique molecular identifiers applied to normalize quantification of the TCRbeta repertoire. TCRdb's own reprocessing of the public reads used fastp at Q25 and MiXCR and kept productive beta chains. Duplicate CDR3 protein sequences are folded into a single record with the most common DNA and genes. The sample profile shows about 200,000 distinct CDR3 sequences; less than 15% of them were found once. Jointly, the top ten make up 13% of the sample. The sample in question was PBMCs from the stem cell graft donor, obtained from the stem cell graft. The receptor set was obtained from a human donor who donated a stem cell graft to a child with acute lymphoblastic leukemia.

This clonotype was observed at least ten times. The rearrangement uses TRBV5-1 and TRBJ2-2, with no clear D. This CDR3 is built from 15 residues. From germline, CDR1 is SGHRS and CDR2 YFSETQ. V was pared by 0 bases and J by 1 base, with 7 bases between. DNA of the CDR3: TGCGCCAGCAGCTTGGTGTCCAAGAACACCGGGGAGCTGTTTTTT. It codes for CASSLVSKNTGELFF.

This clonotype was counted many times. This sequence joins TRBV7-8 and TRBJ1-4; no clear D. The length of the CDR3 is 11 residues. The germline V and J ends were trimmed by 4 bases and 13 bases, with 10 bases remaining between them. CDR1 and CDR2 (germline): SGHVS, FQNEAQ. CDR3 residues: CASSSGVGLFF. Here the CDR3 DNA reads TGTGCCAGCAGCTCCGGTGTGGGACTGTTTTTT.

This clonotype was counted at least ten times. The rearrangement uses TRBV10-3 and TRBJ2-3; 9 bases map to TRBD2. Germline V gene sequence: CDR1 ENHRY, CDR2 SYGVKD. The CDR3 totals 16 residues. Trimming cost V 0 bases and J 3 bases; bases outside gene matches: 4. DNA for the CDR3: TGTGCCATCAGTGAGTCGACGAGCGGGAGGACAGATACGCAGTATTTT. Translation gives CAISESTSGRTDTQYF.

V usage is TRBV29-1 and J usage is TRBJ2-6; D uncertain. The V end was cut by 5 bases, the J end by 1 base, with 3 bases between. CDR1 SQVTM and CDR2 ANQGSEA come from the germline V gene. The CDR3 totals 12 residues. The CDR3 region is CSVYSGANVLTF. The DNA for the CDR3 is TGCAGCGTTTATTCTGGGGCCAACGTCCTGACTTTC.

This clonotype occurred many times. The V gene is TRBV5-1, the J gene TRBJ1-1; no definite D call. This CDR3 contains 16 residues. Germline CDR1 reads SGHRS; CDR2 reads YFSETQ. V lost 2 bases and J 0 bases, leaving 14 bases between the germline ends. The chain's CDR3 is CASSLSFLQLNTEAFF. The CDR3 DNA is TGCGCCAGCAGCTTATCCTTCTTACAGCTGAACACTGAAGCTTTCTTT.

Of note for this clonotype: This sequence may be a read error, since a much larger clone differs from it by one base. The CDR3 spells CASSFRAPYNEQFF. DNA of the CDR3: TGTGCCAGCAGTTTCAGGGCCCCCTACAATGAGCAGTTCTTC. The J gene is TRBJ2-1, the V gene TRBV6-2 or TRBV6-3; a weak D match, TRBD1 (5 bases). The CDR3 is 14 residues long. The V gene's germline CDR1 is MNHEY and CDR2 SVGEGT. V was clipped by 4 bases and J by 2 bases, with 9 bases between them.

In this sample, this clonotype turned up a few times. V is TRBV7-2 and J is TRBJ1-2; possibly TRBD1 for D (5 bases). With 0 bases removed from V and 3 bases from J, the gap between germline ends came to 8 bases. The CDR3 has 14 residues. CDR1 SGHTA and CDR2 FQGNSA come from the germline V gene. In nucleotides, the CDR3 is TGTGCCAGCAGCTTAGCGGGACCCTACTATGGCTACACCTTC. Amino acid sequence: CASSLAGPYYGYTF.

In its sample, this clonotype was seen many times. The V gene is TRBV28, the J gene TRBJ1-1; D unclear. The V gene lost 3 bases and the J gene lost 1 base, with 6 bases spanning the gap. Germline V lookup: CDR1 MDHEN, CDR2 SYDVKM. The CDR3 is made up of 13 amino acids. This CDR3 is CASSFVENTEAFF. CDR3 DNA sequence: TGTGCCAGCAGTTTTGTGGAGAACACTGAAGCTTTCTTT.

This clonotype came up many times. The chain couples TRBV6-5 to TRBJ1-4, with unresolved D. Between the trimmed V and J ends, which lost 4 bases and 5 bases, there was a span of 11 bases. Germline assignment: CDR1 MNHEY and CDR2 SVGAGI. The CDR3 sequence is 14 residues long. The CDR3 sequence is CASSLTSGNEKLFF. The DNA of the CDR3 is TGTGCCAGCAGTTTAACCTCCGGGAATGAAAAACTGTTTTTT.

Regarding this clonotype: A much larger clone differs from this one at a single base, so this may be a read error. For the CDR3, the DNA is TGCGCCAGCAGCTCGGTGCCGGAAGAGACCCAGTACTTC. Protein: CASSSVPEETQYF. The V gene is TRBV5-1, the J gene TRBJ2-5; D not certain. CDR3 size: 13 residues. V was clipped by 3 bases and J by 3 bases, with 9 bases between them. Germline CDR1 and CDR2: SGHRS and YFSETQ.

This clonotype was seen at least ten times. The chain recombines TRBV29-1 with TRBJ2-7, with TRBD2 matching 8 bases. The germline CDR1 and CDR2 sequences are SQVTM and ANQGSEA. Germline trimming cut 6 bases from V and 2 bases from J; bases unmatched to any gene: 9. The CDR3 is 14 amino acids. In DNA, the CDR3 is TGCAGCGTGAGACTAGCGTACAATCCCTACGAGCAGTACTTC. Translated: CSVRLAYNPYEQYF.

This clonotype was counted at least ten times. The chain joins TRBV5-1 to TRBJ2-7; D may correspond to TRBD1 or TRBD2 (5 bases each). Trimming stripped 0 bases from V and 4 bases from J, with 17 bases between. CDR1 is SGHRS, CDR2 YFSETQ, per germline. The CDR3 is 16 amino acids. CDR3 sequence: CASSLGGSESGYEQYF. CDR3 DNA: TGCGCCAGCAGCTTGGGGGGGAGCGAATCGGGTTACGAGCAGTACTTC.

In its sample, this clonotype was seen many times. CDR3 coding DNA: TGCAGCGTTGAAGGGTCTAGCTCGCATGAGCAGTTCTTC. This codes for CSVEGSSSHEQFF. This chain joins TRBV29-1 and TRBJ2-1, with D tentatively TRBD2 (5 bases). V dropped 1 base and J dropped 8 bases, with 12 bases sitting between them. CDR1 is SQVTM and CDR2 is ANQGSEA in the germline V gene. There are 13 residues in the CDR3.

The chain employs TRBV20-1 and TRBJ2-1; 8 bases agree with TRBD2. Looked up from germline, CDR1 is DFQATT and CDR2 is SNEGSKA (reference sequence). CDR3 length: 17 amino acids. V lost 3 bases to trimming and J lost 0 bases; unmatched junction nucleotides: 10. This CDR3 is CSASGTSGSSSYNEQFF. DNA of the CDR3: TGCAGTGCTAGTGGTACTAGCGGTTCGAGCTCCTACAATGAGCAGTTCTTC.